Presented here are 29 T cell receptor beta chains from one specimen sequenced in a study of immune reconstitution after stem cell transplant in scleroderma. TCRdb reanalysed the RT-PCR reads using MiXCR and keeps one entry per CDR3 protein. This table has about 1,600 distinct CDR3 sequences, around 8.6% appearing once. The sample here was taken before or after autologous hematopoietic stem cell transplantation (not recorded which). These receptors were taken from a female donor with systemic sclerosis.

This clonotype was counted between two and nine times. The chain links TRBV7-2 to TRBJ2-7; D ambiguous. The length of the CDR3 is 14 residues. CDR1 and CDR2 from the germline V gene are SGHTA and FQGNSA. V was pared by 5 bases and J by 2 bases, with 13 bases between. For the CDR3, the DNA is TGTGCCAGCAGCCCTACTTTCCAGACCTACGAGCAGTACTTC. Translation gives CASSPTFQTYEQYF.

Notes on this clonotype: A much larger clone is a single base away; this may be a read error. The chain's CDR3 is CSVDKGINNGQFF. The CDR3 DNA reads TGCAGCGTTGATAAGGGGATCAACAATGGGCAGTTCTTC. The chain links TRBV29-1 to TRBJ2-1, with a weak D call TRBD1 (5 bases). CDR3 length equals 13 residues. Germline assignment: CDR1 SQVTM and CDR2 ANQGSEA.

This clonotype was seen many times. V is TRBV29-1 and J is TRBJ1-4; D call uncertain. Germline V gives CDR1 SQVTM, CDR2 ANQGSEA. The CDR3 is made up of 13 amino acids. V lost 3 bases to trimming and J lost 8 bases, with 13 bases between them. The CDR3 loop is CSVEPSRGEKLFF. The CDR3 DNA reads as TGCAGCGTTGAGCCCAGTCGCGGGGAAAAACTGTTTTTT. The full variable domain, completed using reference TRBV29-1 and TRBJ1-4, is SAVISQKPSRDICQRGTSLTIQCQVDSQVTMMFWYRQQPGQSLTLIATANQGSEATYESGFVIDKFPISRPNLTFSTLTVSNMSPEDSSIYLCSVEPSRGEKLFFGSGTQLSVL.

In its sample, this clonotype ranks as large. J is TRBJ1-1 and V is TRBV6-2 or TRBV6-3; TRBD1 might be the D (5 bases). Trimming pared 4 bases from V and 0 bases from J, leaving 24 bases between. This CDR3 is built from 19 residues. Germline loops: CDR1 MNHEY, CDR2 SVGEGT. CDR3 residues: CASSWTMGVDQGMNTEAFF. The CDR3 coding sequence is TGTGCCAGCAGTTGGACGATGGGCGTAGACCAGGGAATGAACACTGAAGCTTTCTTT.

By share, this clonotype ranks as large. The chain has TRBV7-9 and TRBJ2-7; D assignment may be TRBD1 or TRBD2 (5 bases each). Trimming took 2 bases from V and 5 from J, leaving 19 bases between them. CDR1 is SEHNR, CDR2 FQNEAQ, per germline (reference sequence). The CDR3 length is 16 residues. The CDR3 nucleotides read TGTGCCAGCAGCTTACTAGCTGGGGGATTCACAGACGAGCAGTACTTC. The encoded protein is CASSLLAGGFTDEQYF.

This clonotype is termed medium-sized. The V gene is TRBV7-9, the J gene TRBJ1-1; 8 bases are a match to TRBD1. The J segment lost 3 bases and the V segment lost 7 bases, leaving 7 bases of the junction unmatched. The germline V gene encodes CDR1 SEHNR and CDR2 FQNEAQ (reference sequence). This CDR3 region has 14 residues. CDR3 nucleotides: TGTGCCAGCATGGACAGGGAGCGGCACACTGAAGCTTTCTTT. Translating gives CASMDRERHTEAFF. Full variable domain (rest looked up from reference TRBV7-9 and TRBJ1-1): DTGVSQNPRHKITKRGQNVTFRCDPISEHNRLYWYRQTLGQGPEFLTYFQNEAQLEKSRLLSDRFSAERPKGSFSTLEIQRTEQGDSAMYLCASMDRERHTEAFFGQGTRLTVV.

This clonotype is medium-sized by share. The rearrangement uses TRBV20-1 and TRBJ2-3; D may be TRBD1 (6 bases). The germline CDR1 and CDR2 sequences are DFQATT and SNEGSKA (reference sequence). The V end was cut by 1 base, the J end by 0 bases, with 11 bases between. The CDR3 spans 15 residues. The CDR3 protein is CSARGGLASTDTQYF. CDR3 in DNA: TGCAGTGCTAGAGGGGGGCTAGCAAGCACAGATACGCAGTATTTT.

This clonotype was detected a few times. The chain's CDR3 is CASSGQDYGYTF. CDR3 sequence (DNA): TGTGCCAGCAGTGGTCAGGACTATGGCTACACCTTC. The chain has TRBV2 and TRBJ1-2; D gene uncertain. V lost 4 bases, J lost 3 bases, and 6 bases lay in between. CDR3 size: 12 residues. Germline V gene lookup returns CDR1 SNHLY and CDR2 FYNNEI.

This clonotype was picked up many times. The gene calls are TRBV18 and TRBJ2-7, with D unclear. The germline V gene has CDR1 KGHSH and CDR2 LQKENI. The CDR3 length is 12 residues. Trimming pared 6 bases from V and 4 bases from J, leaving 10 bases between. CDR3 DNA sequence: TGTGCCAGCTCCAAAGACGGGTACGAGCAGTACTTC. It translates to CASSKDGYEQYF.

This clonotype was seen at least ten times. The V gene is TRBV6-5, the J gene TRBJ2-1; 11 bases match TRBD2. This CDR3 is built from 17 residues. Losses at the gene ends were 4 bases for V and 9 bases for J; bases not matched to a gene: 14. From germline, CDR1 is MNHEY and CDR2 SVGAGI. This CDR3 is CASSSPQLAGVVGEQFF. The DNA of the CDR3 is TGTGCCAGCAGTTCCCCCCAACTAGCGGGAGTAGTCGGTGAGCAGTTCTTC.

As concerns this clonotype: It may be a read error: a sequence one base away is much more abundant. This chain uses TRBV7-2 with TRBJ2-2; TRBD1 aligns across 8 bases. The germline V gene has CDR1 SGHTA and CDR2 FQGNSA. The CDR3 consists of 15 residues. In nucleotides, the CDR3 is TGTGCCAGCCTAAGGGACAGGCGTTCCACCGGGGAGCTGCTTTTT. Translating gives CASLRDRRSTGELLF.

This clonotype is judged medium-sized. This chain links TRBV11-2 with TRBJ2-2, with no clear D. The CDR3 totals 15 residues. The germline V gene encodes CDR1 SGHAT and CDR2 FQNNGV. Trimming took off 8 bases at V and 4 bases at J, with 17 bases between the two ends. CDR3 in DNA: TGTGCCAGCCTCCAACAAACCTCGGGCACCGGGGAGCTGTTTTTT. It codes for CASLQQTSGTGELFF.

This clonotype is judged medium-sized. V gene TRBV19 combines with J gene TRBJ2-1, with 7 bases lining up with TRBD2. CDR3 length: 16 residues. Germline V gene data show CDR1 as LNHDA and CDR2 as SQIVND (reference sequence). After removal of 3 bases from V and 4 bases from J, the junction contained 9 bases not matched to a gene. DNA for the CDR3: TGTGCCAGTAGTATCGGTTTAGCGGGCCGGTACAATGAGCAGTTCTTC. It is translated as CASSIGLAGRYNEQFF.

V gene TRBV27 combines with J gene TRBJ2-7, with TRBD1 as a possible D gene (6 bases). Trimming shortened V by 8 bases and J by 3 bases, and 17 bases separated the two germline ends. The CDR3 is made up of 14 amino acids. Germline loops: CDR1 MNHEY, CDR2 SMNVEV (reference sequence). The CDR3 DNA reads TGTGCCAGCCGTTGGGGGCCCGCCGTCTACGAGCAGTACTTC. Translating gives CASRWGPAVYEQYF.

This clonotype is large within its sample. V gene TRBV27 combines with J gene TRBJ2-2, with 9 bases identical to TRBD1. This CDR3 contains 15 residues. Losses at the gene ends were 8 bases for V and 1 base for J; bases not matched to a gene: 5. Germline V gene data show CDR1 as MNHEY and CDR2 as SMNVEV (reference sequence). CDR3 residues: CASRPGQGNTGELFF. The DNA of the CDR3 is TGTGCCAGCCGGCCGGGACAGGGGAACACCGGGGAGCTGTTTTTT.

This clonotype is hyperexpanded (1% or more) in the sample. The chain links TRBV28 to TRBJ2-3, with D perhaps given as TRBD1 or TRBD2 (7 bases each). The CDR3 loop spans 16 amino acids. V was shortened by 6 bases and J by 4 bases, with 20 bases between the two germline ends. Germline V gives CDR1 MDHEN, CDR2 SYDVKM. The CDR3 DNA reads as TGTGCCAGCAGCCCCGTCAGGGGGGGAGGCCCAGATACGCAGTATTTT. Translating gives CASSPVRGGGPDTQYF.

In its sample, this clonotype ranks as large. The chain is built from TRBV14 and TRBJ2-6, with D possibly being TRBD1 or TRBD2 (5 bases each). V was cut by 0 bases and J by 4 bases, with 7 bases left in between. The CDR3 sequence is 15 residues long. The V gene's germline CDR1 is SGHDN and CDR2 FVKESK. CDR3 coding DNA: TGTGCCAGCAGCCAAGATGGGACCGGGGCCAACGTCCTGACTTTC. Translated: CASSQDGTGANVLTF.

V usage is TRBV30 and J usage is TRBJ2-1; D unclear. Per germline, CDR1 GTSNPN and CDR2 SVGIG (reference sequence). The V end lost 2 bases, the J end lost 0 bases, and 5 bases lay between the germline ends. The CDR3 is 13 amino acids. CDR3 bases: TGTGCCTGGAGTTTGAGCTCCTACAATGAGCAGTTCTTC. Its translation: CAWSLSSYNEQFF.

This clonotype is labeled large (0.1 to 1%). V is TRBV20-1 and J is TRBJ2-6; the match to TRBD2 covers 7 bases. The CDR3 length is 19 residues. Germline loops: CDR1 DFQATT, CDR2 SNEGSKA (reference sequence). The V segment lost 2 bases and the J segment 0 bases; nucleotides outside the gene matches: 13. The CDR3: CSARHPFKRDGSGANVLTF. DNA for the CDR3: TGCAGTGCTAGACATCCGTTTAAGCGGGATGGCTCTGGGGCCAACGTCCTGACTTTC.

In its sample, this clonotype was seen a few times. The chain employs TRBV6-5 and TRBJ1-1, with D perhaps matching TRBD1 (5 bases). CDR1 is MNHEY and CDR2 is SVGAGI in the germline V gene. V was pared by 8 bases and J by 4 bases, with 20 bases between. The CDR3 length is 15 residues. CDR3 DNA: TGTGCCAGCCACGACAGAATAGCTGTGGTCACTGAAGCTTTCTTT. It codes for CASHDRIAVVTEAFF.

This clonotype was picked up a small number of times. The chain joins TRBV5-1 to TRBJ2-5, with TRBD1 matching 11 bases. Germline V gene sequence: CDR1 SGHRS, CDR2 YFSETQ. The CDR3 is 16 amino acids. V lost 4 bases and J lost 0; bases outside the gene matches: 5. The CDR3 bases are TGCGCCAGCAGCGGGGGGACAGGGGGATACCAAGAGACCCAGTACTTC. It translates to CASSGGTGGYQETQYF.

This clonotype appeared many times. This rearrangement joins TRBV7-2 to TRBJ1-1; the match to TRBD1 covers 7 bases. CDR3 length: 14 amino acids. The V segment lost 6 bases and the J segment 6 bases; nucleotides outside the gene matches: 10. In germline, CDR1 is SGHTA, CDR2 FQGNSA. For the CDR3, the DNA is TGTGCCAGCAGACCCCGACAGGGCGAGGCTGAAGCTTTCTTT. Its protein product is CASRPRQGEAEAFF. Combining the CDR3 with reference TRBV7-2 and TRBJ1-1 gives the whole variable domain GAGVSQSPSNKVTEKGKDVELRCDPISGHTALYWYRQSLGQGLEFLIYFQGNSAPDKSGLPSDRFSAERTGGSVSTLTIQRTQQEDSAVYLCASRPRQGEAEAFFGQGTRLTVV.

This clonotype was detected a few times. The V and J genes are TRBV7-2 and TRBJ1-4, with TRBD1 identical over 7 bases. V lost 1 base to trimming and J lost 4 bases; unmatched junction nucleotides: 6. Looked up from germline, CDR1 is SGHTA and CDR2 is FQGNSA. CDR3 size: 16 residues. CDR3 in DNA: TGTGCCAGCAGCTTAGGGGACAGACGTTTTAATGAAAAACTGTTTTTT. Encoded protein: CASSLGDRRFNEKLFF.

By its share, this clonotype is medium-sized. The V and J genes are TRBV3-1 and TRBJ2-3; the D gene is possibly TRBD1 (5 bases). This CDR3 has 15 amino acids. Germline V gives CDR1 LGHDT, CDR2 YNNKEL (reference sequence). Trimming left V 4 bases short and J 3 bases short, with 14 bases between. The DNA for the CDR3 is TGTGCCAGCAGCCCAGGGTATGCGTCTACAGATACGCAGTATTTT. Its protein product is CASSPGYASTDTQYF.

This clonotype is judged large. This sequence joins TRBV5-5 and TRBJ2-1; 7 bases agree with TRBD1. The V and J ends lost 6 bases and 8 bases, in that order; junction bases with no gene match: 14. The CDR3 consists of 15 residues. CDR1 is SGHKS and CDR2 is YYEKEE in the germline V gene (reference sequence). CDR3 DNA: TGTGCCAGCAAGTTTTGGTCAGGGGGAAACGATGAGCAGTTCTTC. It is translated as CASKFWSGGNDEQFF. The whole variable domain, remainder taken from reference TRBV5-5 and TRBJ2-1, is DAGVTQSPTHLIKTRGQQVTLRCSPISGHKSVSWYQQVLGQGPQFIFQYYEKEERGRGNFPDRFSARQFPNYSSELNVNALLLGDSALYLCASKFWSGGNDEQFFGPGTRLTVL.

This clonotype was recorded at least ten times. This chain uses TRBV7-9 with TRBJ2-1, with 7 bases aligning to TRBD2. The CDR3 has 15 amino acids. The V segment lost 3 bases and the J segment 5 bases; nucleotides outside the gene matches: 7. Looked up from germline, CDR1 is SEHNR and CDR2 is FQNEAQ (reference sequence). The CDR3 DNA reads as TGTGCCAGCAGCTTGGCGGGGGTAGGGGACAATGAGCAGTTCTTC. Protein: CASSLAGVGDNEQFF.

This clonotype is categorized as medium-sized (0.01 to 0.1%). V usage is TRBV14 and J usage is TRBJ2-5; D possibly corresponds to TRBD1 (6 bases). V was pared by 1 base and J by 1 base, with 13 bases between. The CDR3 runs 16 residues. Germline V lookup: CDR1 SGHDN, CDR2 FVKESK. This CDR3 is CASSQGQRTAQETQYF. The CDR3 nucleotides are TGTGCCAGCAGCCAAGGTCAGCGGACAGCCCAAGAGACCCAGTACTTC.

With regard to this clonotype: A junction boundary mismatches the germline segment, possibly from a read error. The chain joins TRBV12-3 or TRBV12-4 to TRBJ2-4; 9 bases agree with TRBD2. The CDR3 has 13 amino acids. CDR3 protein: CASTASLAGPSGF. The CDR3, as DNA: TGTGCCAGCACCGCGTCACTAGCGGGCCCCAGTGGCTTC.

This clonotype has ten or more counts. The rearrangement uses TRBV6-1 and TRBJ2-7; the match to TRBD2 covers 12 bases. V gave up 5 bases and J gave up 9 bases; unmatched junction bases: 14. The germline V gene has CDR1 MNHNS and CDR2 SASEGT. The CDR3 loop spans 16 amino acids. Here the CDR3 reads CASSHGLAGSGGGQYF. CDR3 sequence (DNA): TGTGCCAGCAGTCACGGACTAGCGGGGTCTGGTGGTGGGCAGTACTTC.